This T cell receptor beta chain was recorded in a study of siplizumab effects on memory and regulatory T cells. Study-wide results and limits: A minor share of alloreactive clones matched unstimulated subsets. Mappable alloreactive CD4+ clones averaged approximately 69% Treg-derived with siplizumab versus roughly 30% in controls. Siplizumab produced a significant drop in alloreactive sequences attributable to unstimulated CD4+ memory cells. Memory T cells appeared less diverse than naive cells, which seemed to contribute substantially to alloresponse.

Trimming at V came to 4 bases and at J to 4 bases, leaving 7 bases not matched to a gene. This CDR3 is 17 amino acids long. Looked up from germline, CDR1 is MNHEY and CDR2 is SMNVEV (reference sequence). Profiling relied on immunoSEQ multiplex PCR, and the TCRdb table lists in-frame clones only, not all of them. The top ten clones hold around 0.77% of a sample with about 100,000 clones, about 91% of them seen once. To note about this clone: Its antigen is unidentified.

This sequence joins TRBV27 and TRBJ2-1; 13 bases are a match to TRBD2. The material sequenced was Tregs sorted from blood. The source of this sequence is a human donor in good health. In DNA form, the CDR3 reads TGTGCCAGCAGTTCAACTAGCGGGAGGGACTTTTACAATGAGCAGTTCTTC. This translates into CASSSTSGRDFYNEQFF.